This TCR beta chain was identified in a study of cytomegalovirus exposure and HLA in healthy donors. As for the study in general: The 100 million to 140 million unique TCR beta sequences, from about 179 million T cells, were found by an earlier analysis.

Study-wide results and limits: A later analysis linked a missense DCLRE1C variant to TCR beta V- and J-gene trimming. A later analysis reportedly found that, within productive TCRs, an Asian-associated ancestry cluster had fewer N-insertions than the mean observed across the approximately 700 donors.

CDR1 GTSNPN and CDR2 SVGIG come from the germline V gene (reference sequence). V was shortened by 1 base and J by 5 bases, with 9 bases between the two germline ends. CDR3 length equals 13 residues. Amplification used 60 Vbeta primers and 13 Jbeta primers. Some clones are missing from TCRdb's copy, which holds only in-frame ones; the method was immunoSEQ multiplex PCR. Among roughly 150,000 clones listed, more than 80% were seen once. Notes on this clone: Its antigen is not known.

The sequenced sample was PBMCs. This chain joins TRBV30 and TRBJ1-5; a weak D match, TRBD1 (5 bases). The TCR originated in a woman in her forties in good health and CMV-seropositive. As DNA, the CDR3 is TGTGCCTGGAGTGCAGGAGGGGATCAGCCCCAGCATTTT. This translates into CAWSAGGDQPQHF.